This TCR beta chain was sequenced in a study of blood T cell repertoires in COVID-19. Whole-study context: Material from acute and convalescent COVID-19 was sourced from the United States, Italy and Spain.

Assay used: immunoSEQ multiplex PCR; TCRdb lists only in-frame clones, some missing. The profile shows 100,000 to 110,000 clones, around 85% of them singletons. CDR1 is SEHNR and CDR2 is FQNEAQ in the germline V gene (reference sequence). CDR3 size: 16 residues. V was trimmed by 2 bases and J by 0 bases, leaving 12 bases between them. The sequencing sample was made of peripheral blood. The V gene is TRBV7-9, the J gene TRBJ2-3, with D possibly matching TRBD2 (5 bases). The origin of this receptor is a human donor in a cohort sampled during active COVID-19. The CDR3 DNA sequence: TGTGCCAGCAGCTTAATTGGTCCGGGGAGCACAGATACGCAGTATTTT. Translated: CASSLIGPGSTDTQYF.